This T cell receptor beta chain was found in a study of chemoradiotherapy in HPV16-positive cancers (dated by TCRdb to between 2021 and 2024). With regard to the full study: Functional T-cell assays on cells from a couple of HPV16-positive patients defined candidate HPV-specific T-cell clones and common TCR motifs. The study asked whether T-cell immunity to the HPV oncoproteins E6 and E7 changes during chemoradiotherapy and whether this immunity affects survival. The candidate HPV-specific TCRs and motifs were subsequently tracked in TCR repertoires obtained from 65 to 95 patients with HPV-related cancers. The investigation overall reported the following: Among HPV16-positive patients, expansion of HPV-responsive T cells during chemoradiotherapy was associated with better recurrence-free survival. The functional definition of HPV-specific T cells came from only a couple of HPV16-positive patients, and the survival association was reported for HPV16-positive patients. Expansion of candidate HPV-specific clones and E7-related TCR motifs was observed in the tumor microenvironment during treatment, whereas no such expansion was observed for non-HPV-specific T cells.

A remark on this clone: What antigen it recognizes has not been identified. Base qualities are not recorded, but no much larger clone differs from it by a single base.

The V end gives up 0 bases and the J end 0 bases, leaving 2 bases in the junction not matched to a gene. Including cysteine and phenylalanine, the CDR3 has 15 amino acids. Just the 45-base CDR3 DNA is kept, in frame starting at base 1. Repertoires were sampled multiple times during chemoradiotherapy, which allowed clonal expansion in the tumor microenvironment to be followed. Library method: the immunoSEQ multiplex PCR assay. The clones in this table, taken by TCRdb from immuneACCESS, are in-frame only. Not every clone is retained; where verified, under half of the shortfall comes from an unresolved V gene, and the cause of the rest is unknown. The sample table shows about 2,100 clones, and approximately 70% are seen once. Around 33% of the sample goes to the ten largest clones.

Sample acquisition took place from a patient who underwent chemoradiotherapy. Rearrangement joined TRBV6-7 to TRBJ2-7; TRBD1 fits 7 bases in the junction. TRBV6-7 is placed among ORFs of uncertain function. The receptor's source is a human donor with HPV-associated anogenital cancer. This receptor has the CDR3 CASSYSDRVSYEQYF. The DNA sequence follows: TGTGCCAGCAGTTACTCCGACAGGGTCTCCTACGAGCAGTACTTC.